This TCR beta chain is drawn from a study of blood T cell repertoires in COVID-19. The method was immunoSEQ multiplex PCR; TCRdb's version includes in-frame clones alone and lacks a portion of them. Of 200,000 to 300,000 clones listed, 70% to 90% are singletons. Specimen: PBMCs or T cells enriched from blood (not recorded which). This receptor was taken from a woman between 50 and 59 years old with acute COVID-19.

CDR3 sequence (DNA): TGTGCCAGCAGCTTAGGGGACATGAGGACTGAAGCTTTCTTT. It translates to CASSLGDMRTEAFF. The chain is built from TRBV7-6 and TRBJ1-1, with D perhaps TRBD1 (6 bases). The CDR3 totals 14 residues. Between the trimmed V and J ends, which lost 1 base and 5 bases, there was a span of 11 bases. Germline V gene sequence: CDR1 SGHVS, CDR2 FNYEAQ. Full variable domain (outside the CDR3, taken from reference TRBV7-6 and TRBJ1-1): GAGVSQSPRYKVTKRGQDVALRCDPISGHVSLYWYRQALGQGPEFLTYFNYEAQQDKSGLPNDRFSAERPEGSISTLTIQRTEQRDSAMYRCASSLGDMRTEAFFGQGTRLTVV.